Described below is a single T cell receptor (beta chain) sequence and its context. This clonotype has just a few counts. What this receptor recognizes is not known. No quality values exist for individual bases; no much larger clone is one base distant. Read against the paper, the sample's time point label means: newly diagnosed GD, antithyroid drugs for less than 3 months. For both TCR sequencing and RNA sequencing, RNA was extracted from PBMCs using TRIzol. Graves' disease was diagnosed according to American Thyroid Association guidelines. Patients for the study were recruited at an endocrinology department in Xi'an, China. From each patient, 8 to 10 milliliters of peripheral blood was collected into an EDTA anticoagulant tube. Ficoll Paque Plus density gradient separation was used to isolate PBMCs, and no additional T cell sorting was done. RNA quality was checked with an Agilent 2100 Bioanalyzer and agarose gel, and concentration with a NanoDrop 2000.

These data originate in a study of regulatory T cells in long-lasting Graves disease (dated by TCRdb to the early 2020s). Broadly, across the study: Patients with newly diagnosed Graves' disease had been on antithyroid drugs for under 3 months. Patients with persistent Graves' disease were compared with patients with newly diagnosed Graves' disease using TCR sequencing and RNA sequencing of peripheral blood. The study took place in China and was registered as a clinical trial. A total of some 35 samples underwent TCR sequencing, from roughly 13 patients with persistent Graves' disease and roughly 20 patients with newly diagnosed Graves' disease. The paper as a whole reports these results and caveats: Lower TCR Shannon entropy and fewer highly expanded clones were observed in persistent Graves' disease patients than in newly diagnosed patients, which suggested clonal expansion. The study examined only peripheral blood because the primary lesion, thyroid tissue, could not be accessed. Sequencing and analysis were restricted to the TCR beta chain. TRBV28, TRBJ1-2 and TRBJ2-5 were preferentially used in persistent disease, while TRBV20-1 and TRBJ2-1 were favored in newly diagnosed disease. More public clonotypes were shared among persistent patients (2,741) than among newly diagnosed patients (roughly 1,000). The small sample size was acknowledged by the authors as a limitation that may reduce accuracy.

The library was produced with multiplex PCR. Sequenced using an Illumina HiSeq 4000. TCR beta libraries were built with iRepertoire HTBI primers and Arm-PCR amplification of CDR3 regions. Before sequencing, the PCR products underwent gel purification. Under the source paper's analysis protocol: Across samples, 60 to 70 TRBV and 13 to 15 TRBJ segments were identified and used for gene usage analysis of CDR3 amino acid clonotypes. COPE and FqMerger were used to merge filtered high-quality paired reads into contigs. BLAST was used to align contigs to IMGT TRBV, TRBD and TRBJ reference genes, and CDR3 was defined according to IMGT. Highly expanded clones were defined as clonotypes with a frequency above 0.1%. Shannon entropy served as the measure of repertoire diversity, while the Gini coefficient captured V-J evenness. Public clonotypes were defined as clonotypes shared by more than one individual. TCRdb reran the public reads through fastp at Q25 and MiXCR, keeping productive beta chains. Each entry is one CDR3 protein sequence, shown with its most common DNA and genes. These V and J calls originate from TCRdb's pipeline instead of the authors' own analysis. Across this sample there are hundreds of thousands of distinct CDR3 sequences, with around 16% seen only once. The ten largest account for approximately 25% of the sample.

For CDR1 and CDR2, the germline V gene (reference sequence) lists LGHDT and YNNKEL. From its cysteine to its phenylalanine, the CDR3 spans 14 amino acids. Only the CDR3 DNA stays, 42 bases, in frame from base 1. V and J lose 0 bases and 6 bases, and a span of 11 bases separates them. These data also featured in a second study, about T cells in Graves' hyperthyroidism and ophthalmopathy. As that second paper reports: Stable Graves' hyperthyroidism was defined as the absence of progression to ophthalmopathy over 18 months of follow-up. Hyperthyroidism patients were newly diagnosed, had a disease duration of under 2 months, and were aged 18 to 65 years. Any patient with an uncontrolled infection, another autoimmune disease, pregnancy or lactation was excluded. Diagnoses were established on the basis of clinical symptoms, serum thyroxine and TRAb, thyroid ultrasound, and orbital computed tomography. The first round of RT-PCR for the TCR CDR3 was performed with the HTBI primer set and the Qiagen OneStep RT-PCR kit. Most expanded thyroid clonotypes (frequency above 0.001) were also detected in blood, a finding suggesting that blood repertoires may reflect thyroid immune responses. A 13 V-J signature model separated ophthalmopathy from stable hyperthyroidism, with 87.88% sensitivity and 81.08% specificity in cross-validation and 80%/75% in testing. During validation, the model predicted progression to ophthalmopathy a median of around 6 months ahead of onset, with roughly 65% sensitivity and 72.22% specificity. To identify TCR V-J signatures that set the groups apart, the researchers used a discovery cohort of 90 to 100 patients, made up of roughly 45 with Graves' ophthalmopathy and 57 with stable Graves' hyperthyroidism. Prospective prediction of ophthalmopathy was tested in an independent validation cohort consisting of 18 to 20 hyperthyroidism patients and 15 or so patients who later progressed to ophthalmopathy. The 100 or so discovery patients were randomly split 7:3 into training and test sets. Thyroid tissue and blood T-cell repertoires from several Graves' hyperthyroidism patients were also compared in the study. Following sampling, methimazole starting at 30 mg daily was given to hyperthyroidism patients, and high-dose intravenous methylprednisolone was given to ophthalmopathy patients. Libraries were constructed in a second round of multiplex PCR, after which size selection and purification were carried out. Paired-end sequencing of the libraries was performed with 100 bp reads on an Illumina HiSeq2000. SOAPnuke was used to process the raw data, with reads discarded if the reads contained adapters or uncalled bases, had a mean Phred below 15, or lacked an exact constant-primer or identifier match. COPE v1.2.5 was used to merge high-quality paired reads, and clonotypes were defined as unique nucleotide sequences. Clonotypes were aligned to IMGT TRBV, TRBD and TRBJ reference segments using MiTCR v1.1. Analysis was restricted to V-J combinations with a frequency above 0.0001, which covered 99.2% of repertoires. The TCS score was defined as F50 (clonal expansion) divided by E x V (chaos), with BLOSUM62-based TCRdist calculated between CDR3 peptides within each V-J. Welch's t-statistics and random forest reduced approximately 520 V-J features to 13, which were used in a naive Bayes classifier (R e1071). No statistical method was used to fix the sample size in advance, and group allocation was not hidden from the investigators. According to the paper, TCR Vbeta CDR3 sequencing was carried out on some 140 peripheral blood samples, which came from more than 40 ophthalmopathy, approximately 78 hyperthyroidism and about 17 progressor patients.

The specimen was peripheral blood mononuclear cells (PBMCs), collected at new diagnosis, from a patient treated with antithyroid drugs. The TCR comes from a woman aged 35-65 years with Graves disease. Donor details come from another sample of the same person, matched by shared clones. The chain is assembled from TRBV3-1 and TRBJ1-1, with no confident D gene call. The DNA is TGTGCCAGCAGCCAAGAGGTGGGTCGCGCTGAAGCTTTCTTT. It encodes CASSQEVGRAEAFF.